This T cell receptor (beta chain) was documented in a study of identical twins. cDNA carried unique molecular identifiers, and a universal primer site was added by template switching. MiXCR, run by TCRdb on the 5' RACE reads, gives a single entry per CDR3 protein. In the table there are 690,000 or so distinct CDR3 sequences, less than 10% of which are singletons. In its sample, this clonotype was seen many times. The sample was also reused in another study, on yellow fever vaccine responses in identical twins.

The sample was PBMCs. The sequence was collected from a woman younger than 35 in good health.

DNA of the CDR3: TGTGCCAGCAGTTTAACGGGAGTATATAGCGAGCAGTACTTC. Translating gives CASSLTGVYSEQYF. V usage is TRBV12-3 or TRBV12-4 and J usage is TRBJ2-7, with D perhaps matching TRBD2 (6 bases). V was clipped by 2 bases and J by 6 bases, with 14 bases between them. This CDR3 has 14 amino acids.